The source of this T cell receptor (beta chain) is a study of blood T cell repertoires in COVID-19. Whole-study context: The analysed material was cDNA or gDNA that came from T cells, B-cell-depleted T cells, or PBMCs.

The germline V gene has CDR1 KGHSH and CDR2 LQKENI. The CDR3 sequence is 14 residues long. The V end lost 5 bases, the J end lost 0 bases, and 7 bases lay between the germline ends. Original data processing: Scientists estimated how many nucleated cells there were by amplifying reference gene primers. TCRdb's copy holds only in-frame clones and misses some; the assay was immunoSEQ multiplex PCR. V, J and clone size derive from that table, while D and trimming were established from the DNA sequence. The sample consists of more than 40,000 clones, 88% of them appearing once. The sample was peripheral blood. The sequence derives from a man aged 45-60 years with active COVID-19. The chain links TRBV18 to TRBJ1-4; unclear D gene. The chain's CDR3 is CASSTSATNEKLFF. The CDR3 nucleotides read TGTGCCAGCTCAACCAGTGCAACTAATGAAAAACTGTTTTTT.